These 24 T cell receptor beta chains originate from one sample sequenced in a study of OX40 agonist ivuxolimab in advanced cancers. Clones were sequenced by immunoSEQ multiplex PCR, and TCRdb holds only the in-frame ones, with some missing. Among 70,000 to 95,000 clones listed, approximately 90% were seen once. This material consisted of CD4+ or CD8+ T cells sorted from blood, taken in a trial of the OX40 agonist ivuxolimab. These receptors came from an adult with an advanced solid tumor such as melanoma, head and neck, liver or kidney cancer.

The chain employs TRBV18 and TRBJ2-5; D is unresolved. Germline CDR1 KGHSH, CDR2 LQKENI. CDR3 length: 13 residues. V dropped 4 bases and J dropped 2 bases, with 8 bases sitting between them. The CDR3 DNA is TGTGCCAGCTCACTCACAGAACAAGAGACCCAGTACTTC. It yields the protein CASSLTEQETQYF.

The chain uses TRBV5-1 and TRBJ2-3; 12 bases match TRBD1. With 4 bases clipped from V and 2 bases from J, the junction kept 5 bases outside the gene matches. Germline CDR1 is SGHRS and CDR2 is YFSETQ. There are 16 residues in the CDR3. The chain's CDR3 is CASSPEGQGATDTQYF. The DNA for the CDR3 is TGCGCCAGCAGCCCGGAGGGACAGGGGGCCACAGATACGCAGTATTTT. Full variable domain (outside the CDR3, taken from reference TRBV5-1 and TRBJ2-3): KAGVTQTPRYLIKTRGQQVTLSCSPISGHRSVSWYQQTPGQGLQFLFEYFSETQRNKGNFPGRFSGRQFSNSRSEMNVSTLELGDSALYLCASSPEGQGATDTQYFGPGTRLTVL.

The chain employs TRBV10-3 and TRBJ2-7; no clear D. Germline-derived CDR1 and CDR2 are ENHRY and SYGVKD. The V and J ends lost 4 bases and 5 bases respectively, with 12 bases between them. CDR3 length: 13 residues. CDR3 nucleotide sequence: TGTGCCATCAGTGGGCGGTGGGGAAACGAGCAGTACTTC. Residues: CAISGRWGNEQYF.

The genes are TRBV9 and TRBJ1-3; D gene uncertain. This CDR3 has 15 residues. Per germline, CDR1 SGDLS and CDR2 YYNGEE. The V and J ends lost 0 bases and 0 bases respectively, with 7 bases between them. The CDR3 region is CASSVEDNSGNTIYF. The CDR3 nucleotides read TGTGCCAGCAGCGTAGAGGATAACTCTGGAAACACCATATATTTT.

The chain couples TRBV30 to TRBJ1-5, with D hard to call. Germline V gene lookup returns CDR1 GTSNPN and CDR2 SVGIG (reference sequence). The CDR3 is made up of 13 amino acids. With 2 bases removed from V and 3 bases from J, the gap between germline ends came to 8 bases. CDR3 coding DNA: TGTGCCTGGAGTTCTGGAAACAATCAGCCCCAGCATTTT. Its translation is CAWSSGNNQPQHF.

V gene TRBV7-9 combines with J gene TRBJ2-3; D tentatively fits TRBD1 or TRBD2 (7 bases each). Germline values: CDR1 SEHNR, CDR2 FQNEAQ (reference sequence). The CDR3 runs to 16 residues. The ends were cut back, 4 bases at V and 1 base at J, with 15 bases in the middle. Written as DNA, the CDR3 is TGTGCCAGCAGCTCCAGGGGGGGGCTACGCACAGATACGCAGTATTTT. Translation: CASSSRGGLRTDTQYF.

The J gene is TRBJ2-2, the V gene TRBV19, with TRBD1 matching 7 bases. Trimming cost V 10 bases and J 4 bases; bases outside gene matches: 6. Germline assignment: CDR1 LNHDA and CDR2 SQIVND (reference sequence). The CDR3 totals 13 residues. The CDR3 DNA reads as TGTGCCACTGACAGGGATACCACCGGGGAGCTGTTTTTT. This encodes CATDRDTTGELFF.

Only one count was recorded for this clone. V gene TRBV27 combines with J gene TRBJ2-3; a weak D match, TRBD2 (5 bases). Trimming pared 4 bases from V and 0 bases from J, leaving 11 bases between. Looked up from germline, CDR1 is MNHEY and CDR2 is SMNVEV (reference sequence). This CDR3 is built from 15 residues. The CDR3: CASSSTRASTDTQYF. DNA for the CDR3: TGTGCCAGCAGTTCCACGAGGGCTAGCACAGATACGCAGTATTTT.

The chain links TRBV5-4 to TRBJ1-2; TRBD1 is a possible D gene (6 bases). Trimming removed 2 bases from V and 2 bases from J, with 7 bases in between. Germline assignment: CDR1 SGHNT and CDR2 YYREEE (reference sequence). The CDR3 is 13 residues long. Written as DNA, the CDR3 is TGTGCCAGCAGCTTAGACAGGAACTATGGCTACACCTTC. It yields the protein CASSLDRNYGYTF.

The genes are TRBV29-1 and TRBJ2-3, with 8 bases that match TRBD2. V shed 4 bases and J 5 bases; nucleotides not matched to a gene: 5. This CDR3 is built from 13 residues. Germline V gene sequence: CDR1 SQVTM, CDR2 ANQGSEA. In DNA form, the CDR3 reads TGCAGCGTTGGACTAGCGATAGGAGATACGCAGTATTTT. Translating it yields CSVGLAIGDTQYF.

This rearrangement joins TRBV5-3 to TRBJ2-3; tentatively, D is TRBD2 (6 bases). TRBV5-3 is noted as an ORF with a role that remains uncertain. The CDR3 has 18 amino acids. The ends were cut back, 2 bases at V and 2 bases at J, with 21 bases in the middle. The CDR3 coding sequence is TGTGCCAGAAGCTTTTTTCATCCGCGGTCTAGCGACACAGATACGCAGTATTTT. It encodes CARSFFHPRSSDTDTQYF.

The genes are TRBV5-1 and TRBJ2-7; D perhaps matches TRBD1 (5 bases). V dropped 0 bases and J dropped 6 bases, with 16 bases sitting between them. The CDR3 has 15 residues. Germline CDR1 SGHRS, CDR2 YFSETQ. CDR3 in amino acids: CASSLAGQGIGEQYF. The CDR3 DNA sequence: TGCGCCAGCAGCTTGGCCGGGCAGGGCATCGGCGAGCAGTACTTC.

J is TRBJ2-1 and V is TRBV27, with D uncertain. The CDR3 spans 15 residues. Per germline, CDR1 MNHEY and CDR2 SMNVEV (reference sequence). The V gene lost 3 bases and the J gene lost 0 bases, with 9 bases spanning the gap. CDR3 protein: CASSLGTSSYNEQFF. DNA of the CDR3: TGTGCCAGCAGTTTGGGTACAAGCTCCTACAATGAGCAGTTCTTC.

The genes are TRBV15 and TRBJ1-2; a possible D gene is TRBD1 (5 bases). CDR3 length: 16 amino acids. Per the germline V gene, CDR1 is LNHNV and CDR2 is YYDKDF (reference sequence). The V end lost 1 base, the J end lost 5 bases, and 17 bases lay between the germline ends. In DNA form, the CDR3 reads TGTGCCACCAGCAGAGTAGGAAACGGGGCAGGGTATGGCTACACCTTC. Residues: CATSRVGNGAGYGYTF.

V usage is TRBV6-5 and J usage is TRBJ1-5; D gene uncertain. Deletions cut 6 bases from V and 2 bases from J, with 11 bases between. This CDR3 is 14 amino acids long. CDR1 and CDR2 (germline): MNHEY, SVGAGI. CDR3 protein: CASSRGRGNQPQHF. The CDR3, as DNA: TGTGCCAGCAGCCGAGGACGGGGCAATCAGCCCCAGCATTTT.

The rearrangement links TRBV5-1 to TRBJ2-7; TRBD2 aligns across 16 bases. Germline CDR1 and CDR2: SGHRS and YFSETQ. Trimming cost V 0 bases and J 0 bases; bases outside gene matches: 12. The CDR3 covers 21 residues. The CDR3 protein is CASSLGSGPGLAGGSSYEQYF. For the CDR3, the DNA is TGCGCCAGCAGCTTGGGCTCGGGCCCGGGACTAGCGGGGGGGAGCTCCTACGAGCAGTACTTC.

With respect to this clone: The junction departs from germline at one end; a sequencing error may be responsible. The same CDR3 arises from other DNA sequences in this sample as well. The rearrangement links TRBV2 to TRBJ1-4, with TRBD1 as a possible D gene (5 bases). The CDR3 loop spans 19 amino acids. Germline CDR1 and CDR2: SNHLY and FYNNEI. CDR3 nucleotides: TGTGCCAGCAGTGAAGTGGGAGGGACGGGGTTCTCAACTAATGAAAAATTGTTTTTT. Amino acids: CASSEVGGTGFSTNEKLFF.

V gene TRBV27 combines with J gene TRBJ2-3; D not resolved. The CDR3 is 15 residues long. Germline V gene sequence: CDR1 MNHEY, CDR2 SMNVEV (reference sequence). Trimming took off 7 bases at V and 0 bases at J, with 14 bases between the two ends. The CDR3 DNA is TGTGCCAGCACCCATACCCGATCTAGCACAGATACGCAGTATTTT. Its translation is CASTHTRSSTDTQYF.

The rearrangement links TRBV6-1 to TRBJ2-7; either TRBD1 or TRBD2 may fit D (6 bases each). V lost 5 bases, J lost 3 bases, and 14 bases lay in between. The CDR3 has 14 amino acids. The germline V gene has CDR1 MNHNS and CDR2 SASEGT. CDR3 amino acids: CASSTGAPLYEQYF. DNA for the CDR3: TGTGCCAGCAGTACGGGGGCCCCCCTCTACGAGCAGTACTTC.

The chain joins TRBV6-5 to TRBJ2-1, with D uncertain. The CDR3 loop spans 13 amino acids. The germline CDR1 and CDR2 sequences are MNHEY and SVGAGI. V lost 5 bases to trimming and J lost 4 bases, with 9 bases between them. CDR3 loop: CASSVKGYNEQFF. The DNA of the CDR3 is TGTGCCAGCAGTGTGAAGGGTTACAATGAGCAGTTCTTC.

The chain carries TRBV25-1 and TRBJ1-2, with unresolved D. The CDR3 is 13 amino acids. Trimming took off 3 bases at V and 7 bases at J, with 12 bases between the two ends. Germline CDR1 and CDR2: MGHDK and SYGVNS. CDR3: CASSEGALGGYTF. CDR3 coding DNA: TGTGCCAGCAGTGAGGGCGCCCTCGGTGGCTACACCTTC.

The chain has TRBV5-6 and TRBJ2-6, with 10 bases matching TRBD1. V was pared by 2 bases and J by 5 bases, with 7 bases of the junction left unmatched. Germline CDR1 is SGHDT and CDR2 is YYEEEE. The length of the CDR3 is 17 residues. This CDR3 is CASSLKDRGSWANVLTF. The CDR3 coding sequence is TGTGCCAGCAGCTTAAAGGACAGGGGGTCTTGGGCCAACGTCCTGACTTTC.

The rearrangement uses TRBV19 and TRBJ2-1; 7 bases line up with TRBD2. Germline trimming cut 4 bases from V and 2 bases from J; bases unmatched to any gene: 2. The CDR3 is made up of 14 amino acids. Germline V gene data show CDR1 as LNHDA and CDR2 as SQIVND (reference sequence). CDR3 nucleotide sequence: TGTGCCAGTAGTAGCGGGAGCACCTACAATGAGCAGTTCTTC. This sequence encodes CASSSGSTYNEQFF.

The chain recombines TRBV7-2 with TRBJ2-7; the D gene is possibly TRBD2 (5 bases). CDR1 is SGHTA and CDR2 is FQGNSA in the germline V gene. This CDR3 contains 13 residues. V shed 3 bases and J shed 5 bases, with 11 bases lying between them. The chain's CDR3 is CASSFGYGNEQYF. In nucleotides, the CDR3 is TGTGCCAGCAGCTTCGGATACGGGAACGAGCAGTACTTC.